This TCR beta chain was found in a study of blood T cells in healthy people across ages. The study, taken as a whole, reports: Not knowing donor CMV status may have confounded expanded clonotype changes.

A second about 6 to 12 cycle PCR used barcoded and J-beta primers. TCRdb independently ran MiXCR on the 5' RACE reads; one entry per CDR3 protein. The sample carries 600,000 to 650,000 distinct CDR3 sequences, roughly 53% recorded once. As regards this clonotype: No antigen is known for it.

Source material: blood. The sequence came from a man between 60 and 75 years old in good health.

The CDR3 protein is CAISESGWSNSPLHF. CDR3 sequence (DNA): TGTGCCATCAGTGAGTCAGGGTGGAGTAATTCACCCCTCCACTTT. J is TRBJ1-6 and V is TRBV10-3; no clear D. Looked up from germline, CDR1 is ENHRY and CDR2 is SYGVKD. The CDR3 length is 15 residues. V lost 0 bases and J lost 6, with 9 bases in between.